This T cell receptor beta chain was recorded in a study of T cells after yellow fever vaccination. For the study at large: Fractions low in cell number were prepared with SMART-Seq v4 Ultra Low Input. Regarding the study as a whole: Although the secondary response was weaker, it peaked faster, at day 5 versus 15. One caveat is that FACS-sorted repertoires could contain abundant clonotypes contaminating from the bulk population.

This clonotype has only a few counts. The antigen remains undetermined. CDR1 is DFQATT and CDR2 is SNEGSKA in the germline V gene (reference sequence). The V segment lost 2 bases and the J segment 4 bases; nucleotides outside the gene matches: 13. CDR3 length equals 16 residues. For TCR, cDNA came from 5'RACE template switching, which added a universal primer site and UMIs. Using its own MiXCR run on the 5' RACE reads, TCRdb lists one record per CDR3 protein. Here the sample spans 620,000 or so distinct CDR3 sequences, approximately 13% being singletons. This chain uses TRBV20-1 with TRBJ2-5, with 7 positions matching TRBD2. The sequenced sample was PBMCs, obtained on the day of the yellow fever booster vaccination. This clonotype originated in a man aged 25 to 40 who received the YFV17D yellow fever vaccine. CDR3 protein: CSARFGGRAVGETQYF. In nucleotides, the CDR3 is TGCAGTGCTAGATTTGGCGGGAGAGCGGTAGGAGAGACCCAGTACTTC.